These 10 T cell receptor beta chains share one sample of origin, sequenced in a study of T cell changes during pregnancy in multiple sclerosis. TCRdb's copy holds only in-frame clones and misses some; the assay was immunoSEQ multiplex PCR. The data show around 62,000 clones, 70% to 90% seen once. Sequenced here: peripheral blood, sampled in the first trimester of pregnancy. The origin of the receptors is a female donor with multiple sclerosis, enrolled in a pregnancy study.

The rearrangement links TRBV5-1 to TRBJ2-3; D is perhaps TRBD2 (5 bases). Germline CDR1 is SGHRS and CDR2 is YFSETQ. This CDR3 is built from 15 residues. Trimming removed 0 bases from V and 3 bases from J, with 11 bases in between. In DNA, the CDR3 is TGCGCCAGCAGCTTGGCGGCAGGCGGGACAGATACGCAGTATTTT. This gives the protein CASSLAAGGTDTQYF.

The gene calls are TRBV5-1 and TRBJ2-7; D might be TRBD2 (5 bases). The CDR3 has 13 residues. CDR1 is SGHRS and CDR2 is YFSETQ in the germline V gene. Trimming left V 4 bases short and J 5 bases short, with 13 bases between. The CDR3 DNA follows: TGCGCCAGCAGCAACAGCGGACCCCACGAGCAGTACTTC. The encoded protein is CASSNSGPHEQYF.

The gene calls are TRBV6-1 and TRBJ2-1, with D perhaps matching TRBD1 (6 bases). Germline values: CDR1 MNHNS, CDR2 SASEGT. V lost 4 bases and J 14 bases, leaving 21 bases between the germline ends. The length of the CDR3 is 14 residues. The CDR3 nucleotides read TGTGCCAGCAGTGCAGATCATACAGGGACGGTCGAGTTCTTC. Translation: CASSADHTGTVEFF.

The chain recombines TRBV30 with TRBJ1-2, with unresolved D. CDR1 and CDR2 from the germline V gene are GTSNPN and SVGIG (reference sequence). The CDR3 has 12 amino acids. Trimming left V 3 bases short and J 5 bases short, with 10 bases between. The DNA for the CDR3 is TGTGCCTGGAGATGGGCCTCGTATGGCTACACCTTC. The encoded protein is CAWRWASYGYTF.

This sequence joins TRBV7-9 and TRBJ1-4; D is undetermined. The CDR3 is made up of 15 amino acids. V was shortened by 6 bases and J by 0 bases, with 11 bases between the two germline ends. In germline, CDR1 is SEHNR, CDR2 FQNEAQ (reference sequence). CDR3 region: CASSPAEATNEKLFF. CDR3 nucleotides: TGTGCCAGCAGTCCGGCGGAAGCAACTAATGAAAAACTGTTTTTT.

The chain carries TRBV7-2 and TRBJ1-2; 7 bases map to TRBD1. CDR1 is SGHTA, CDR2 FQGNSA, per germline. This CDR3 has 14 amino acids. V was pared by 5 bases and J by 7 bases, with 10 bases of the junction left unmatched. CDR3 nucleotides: TGTGCCAGCAGCCCCCCGGGACAGACTTTTGGCTACACCTTC. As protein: CASSPPGQTFGYTF.

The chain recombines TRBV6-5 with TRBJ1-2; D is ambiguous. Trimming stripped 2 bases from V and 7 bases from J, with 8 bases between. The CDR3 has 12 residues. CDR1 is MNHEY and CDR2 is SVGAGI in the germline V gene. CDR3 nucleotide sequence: TGTGCCAGCAGTTACCCCCTCGGTGGCTACACCTTC. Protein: CASSYPLGGYTF.

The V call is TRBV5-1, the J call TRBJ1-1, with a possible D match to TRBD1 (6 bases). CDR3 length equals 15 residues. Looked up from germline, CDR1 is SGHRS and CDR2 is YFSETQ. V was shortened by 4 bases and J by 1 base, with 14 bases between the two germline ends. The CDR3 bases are TGCGCCAGCAGCCCCCTCCGAGGGGGGAACACTGAAGCTTTCTTT. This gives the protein CASSPLRGGNTEAFF.

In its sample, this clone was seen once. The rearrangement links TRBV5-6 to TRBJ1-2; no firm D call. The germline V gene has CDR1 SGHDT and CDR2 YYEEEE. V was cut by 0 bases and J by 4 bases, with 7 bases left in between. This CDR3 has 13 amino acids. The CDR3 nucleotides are TGTGCCAGCAGCTTGGATCGGGGCTATGGCTACACCTTC. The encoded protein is CASSLDRGYGYTF.

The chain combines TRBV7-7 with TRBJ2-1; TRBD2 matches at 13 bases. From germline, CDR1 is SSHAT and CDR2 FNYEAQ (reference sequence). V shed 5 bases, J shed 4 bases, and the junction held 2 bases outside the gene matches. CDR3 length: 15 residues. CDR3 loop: CASSPGLAGYNEQFF. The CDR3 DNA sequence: TGTGCCAGCAGCCCGGGACTAGCGGGATACAATGAGCAGTTCTTC. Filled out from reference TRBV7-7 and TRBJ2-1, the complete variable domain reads GAGVSQSPRYKVTKRGQDVTLRCDPISSHATLYWYQQALGQGPEFLTYFNYEAQPDKSGLPSDRFSAERPEGSISTLTIQRTEQRDSAMYRCASSPGLAGYNEQFFGPGTRLTVL.